This T cell receptor (beta chain) was identified during a study of cytomegalovirus exposure and HLA in healthy donors. Comment on this clone: Its matching antigen is unknown.

General study points: High specificity and sensitivity for cytomegalovirus status were reported for the classifier.

Libraries were prepared by immunoSEQ multiplex PCR; TCRdb keeps only in-frame clonotypes and omits some of them. The sample has fewer than 200,000 clones, about four fifths seen once. CDR3 length: 14 amino acids. V lost 5 bases and J lost 1, with 11 bases in between. Germline CDR1 and CDR2: MNHEY and SVGAGI. Material: PBMCs. The TCR originated in a young woman in good health and CMV-seropositive. This sequence joins TRBV6-5 and TRBJ2-5; no reliable D call. CDR3 coding DNA: TGTGCCAGCAGTGTTAGTTGGGCCCAAGAGACCCAGTACTTC. Amino acids: CASSVSWAQETQYF.